The 10 T cell receptor beta chains reported below all come from one sample, sequenced in a study of blood T cell repertoires in COVID-19. The protocol was immunoSEQ multiplex PCR, while the TCRdb copy is restricted to in-frame clones and leaves out a portion. The sample has nearly 300,000 clones; approximately 90% are singletons. The material sequenced was peripheral blood. All receptors come from a woman between 25 and 40 years old who had recovered from COVID-19.

V is TRBV27 and J is TRBJ1-3; unclear D gene. This CDR3 has 14 residues. V was clipped by 2 bases and J by 0 bases, with 5 bases between them. The germline CDR1 and CDR2 sequences are MNHEY and SMNVEV (reference sequence). CDR3 DNA: TGTGCCAGCAGTTTAACAGCCTCTGGAAACACCATATATTTT. Its protein product is CASSLTASGNTIYF.

The chain recombines TRBV10-3 with TRBJ1-3; possibly TRBD1 for D (6 bases). V was shortened by 7 bases and J by 1 base, with 17 bases between the two germline ends. The V gene's germline CDR1 is ENHRY and CDR2 SYGVKD. This CDR3 has 16 residues. This CDR3 is CAITGPTTGSGNTIYF. As DNA, the CDR3 is TGTGCCATCACCGGTCCCACGACAGGATCTGGAAACACCATATATTTT.

The chain uses TRBV7-7 and TRBJ2-3; D gene unclear. Germline CDR1 and CDR2: SSHAT and FNYEAQ (reference sequence). The CDR3 extends over 14 amino acids. V was pared by 1 base and J by 2 bases, with 7 bases between. The CDR3 spells CASSLDTLTDTQYF. In DNA, the CDR3 is TGTGCCAGCAGCTTAGACACCCTCACAGATACGCAGTATTTT.

The gene calls are TRBV19 and TRBJ1-3; TRBD1 agrees at 8 bases. Germline assignment: CDR1 LNHDA and CDR2 SQIVND (reference sequence). CDR3 size: 13 residues. Trimming cost V 6 bases and J 2 bases; bases outside gene matches: 0. CDR3 protein: CASRGQAGNTIYF. CDR3 in DNA: TGTGCCAGTAGGGGACAGGCTGGAAACACCATATATTTT.

V is TRBV28 and J is TRBJ2-3; D gene uncertain. CDR1 and CDR2 (germline): MDHEN, SYDVKM. The CDR3 sequence is 14 residues long. V gave up 7 bases and J gave up 2 bases, with 13 bases separating them. CDR3 sequence reads: CASIRLGYTDTQYF. For the CDR3, the DNA is TGTGCCAGCATCAGACTCGGGTACACAGATACGCAGTATTTT.

The rearrangement joins TRBV2 to TRBJ1-6; D remains unclear. Trimming removed 3 bases at V and 9 bases at J, with 6 bases between. The germline V gene encodes CDR1 SNHLY and CDR2 FYNNEI. The CDR3 has 12 amino acids. The CDR3 protein is CASSEGISPLHF. The CDR3 bases are TGTGCCAGCAGTGAGGGCATTTCACCCCTCCACTTT.

The chain combines TRBV19 with TRBJ1-5; D gene uncertain. The V end was cut by 6 bases, the J end by 3 bases, with 6 bases between. Germline CDR1 reads LNHDA; CDR2 reads SQIVND (reference sequence). This CDR3 has 12 amino acids. The CDR3 sequence: CASRLFNQPQHF. The CDR3 bases are TGTGCCAGTAGACTGTTCAATCAGCCCCAGCATTTT.

The V gene is TRBV30, the J gene TRBJ2-1; D uncertain. Germline V gene data show CDR1 as GTSNPN and CDR2 as SVGIG (reference sequence). The germline V and J ends were trimmed by 1 base and 2 bases, with 9 bases remaining between them. The CDR3 extends over 14 amino acids. CDR3 loop: CAWSGPRTYNEQFF. The CDR3 bases are TGTGCCTGGAGTGGTCCCAGGACCTACAATGAGCAGTTCTTC.

The chain combines TRBV5-6 with TRBJ2-3, with a possible D match to TRBD1 (6 bases). This CDR3 contains 16 residues. V lost 0 bases and J lost 2, with 13 bases in between. The V gene's germline CDR1 is SGHDT and CDR2 YYEEEE. CDR3 sequence (DNA): TGTGCCAGCAGCTTGGTGGCTCCAGGGGACACAGATACGCAGTATTTT. This codes for CASSLVAPGDTDTQYF.

V and J are TRBV4-2 and TRBJ1-2; unclear D gene. There are 13 residues in the CDR3. Germline values: CDR1 LGHNA, CDR2 YNFKEQ. Trimming took off 0 bases at V and 2 bases at J, with 4 bases between the two ends. CDR3 sequence (DNA): TGTGCCAGCAGCCAAGACAGGAACTATGGCTACACCTTC. Protein sequence: CASSQDRNYGYTF.